This T cell receptor beta chain stems from a study of shared clonotypes between healthy human individuals (dated by TCRdb to 2020 to 2022). For the study in its entirety: A few men and two women, aged 18 to 49 years, made up the cohort. For each donor, three plates each were used for CD4 naive and CD4 memory, two plates were used for CD8 naive, and one plate was used for CD8 memory. The study deeply sequenced blood TCR repertoires of about 5 healthy adults to estimate repertoire size and the extent of clonotype sharing between individuals. Libraries were prepared and TCR repertoires were sequenced by different laboratories using diverse techniques, in order to increase sequencing depth and limit assay-specific biases. Each donor's leukapheresis produced roughly between about 0.9 and 9.5 billion PBMCs.

CD8 naive samples were obtained by positive selection for CCR7 among CD45RO-negative cells, yielding a CD45RA+CCR7+ population from which TemRA cells were excluded. Healthy HIV-negative adults with no recently reported acute infections or vaccinations were included as donors. All donors were Caucasian adults living in Nashville, Tennessee, USA. Blood was collected by leukapheresis, and PBMCs were isolated by Ficoll-Histopaque density gradient centrifugation and then cryopreserved in liquid nitrogen vapor phase. Analytical flow cytometry was used to check the purity and quantity of each magnetically sorted T cell population. From each sorted fraction, genomic DNA was isolated and quantified by UV absorbance on a Nanodrop 2000c. TCR CDR3 regions were amplified from genomic DNA by multiplex PCR using the deep immunoSEQ assay. Extracted genomic DNA from each cell subset was distributed evenly across all wells of several immunoSEQ 96-well plates, and each plate was treated as a replicate. Each replicate PCR for sorted subsets received about 0.2 ug genomic DNA, equal to roughly 29,000 T cell genomes. Purified libraries were measured with a Qubit 3.0 fluorometer, size-checked on a Bioanalyzer 2100, and measured again with the KAPA Library Quantification kit. Every immunoSEQ 96-well plate was sequenced on a separate single-read 150-cycle Illumina NextSeq 550 flow cell. In the original analysis: Because the immunoSEQ output included only junctional sequences and no quality scores, the filtering could not be the same as the filtering used for full-length reads. Sequences were annotated with PyIR, a Python wrapper for IgBLAST v1.9, and V/J genes and CDR3 were assigned using IMGT germline references. Reads with weak V/J assignments (E-value above 1e-6), missing CDR3, stop codons, out-of-frame junctions, or ambiguous translated residues were removed. V3J clonotypes were defined as sequences sharing the same inferred V gene, J gene, and CDR3 amino acid sequence. The percentage overlap between two repertoires was calculated by dividing the number of shared unique clonotypes by the size of the smaller repertoire. RTK rarefaction, the Chao1 estimator, and Recon v2.1 estimates of unobserved clonotypes were used to assess repertoire richness. For all TCRbeta clonotypes obtained by the gDNA method from a few donors, generation probabilities were computed with OLGA. TCRdb's version of the immuneACCESS table is confined to in-frame rearrangements and falls short of the full clone set. An unresolved V gene accounts for under half of the shortfall where checked; the remainder is of unknown origin. Clone size and V and J calls were adopted from that table, with D and trimming inferred from the DNA. This sample holds roughly 1,800,000 clones; less than 95% were observed only once. Of the sample, roughly 1.2% falls within the top ten clones.

Study-level results and caveats: The genetic and exposure-history diversity represented was limited by the small number of donors. Incomplete sequencing was indicated by rarefaction of sorted-subset datasets, despite the large sequencing depth. Sharing across a few donors was observed for 4.5% to 6.5% of naive CD4, 3.5% of naive CD8, 2% to 2.5% of memory CD4, and roughly 0.4% of memory CD8 clonotypes. Compared with non-shared clonotypes, the clonotypes found in all four sorted-subset donors had higher generation probabilities. Based on pairwise subsampling, the degree of clonotype sharing among donors was expected to be affected by sequencing depth. Sampling was restricted to blood, and TCR repertoires in tissue are likely to differ from TCR repertoires in blood. Larger estimated clonotype richness was generally found for naive subsets than for memory subsets.

The germline ends are 10 bases apart after V is trimmed by 4 bases and J by 3 bases. CDR1 is given as KGHSH and CDR2 as LQKENI, both from the germline V gene. The CDR3 measures 13 amino acids from cysteine to phenylalanine. Only the CDR3 DNA is retained, 39 bases long and in frame from the first base. A remark on this clone: There is no known antigen for this receptor. No qualities accompany the bases; no much larger clone lies one base away.

The receptor was isolated from a man in his late teens or twenties in good health. The chain joins TRBV18 to TRBJ2-7; the best D guess is TRBD2, with 6 bases matching. The sequencing sample was made of naive CD8+ T cells sorted from blood. The cell subset or site label for this specimen denotes: CD45RA+CCR7+. The CDR3 region has the sequence CASSLGGIYEQYF. The DNA sequence reads TGTGCCAGCTCACTTGGGGGGATCTACGAGCAGTACTTC. Extended through the reference TRBV18 and TRBJ2-7 proteins, this CDR3 yields the full variable domain: NAGVMQNPRHLVRRRGQEARLRCSPMKGHSHVYWYRQLPEEGLKFMVYLQKENIIDESGMPKERFSAEFPKEGPSILRIQQVVRGDSAAYFCASSLGGIYEQYFGPGTRLTVT.